This paragraph reports one TCR beta chain. Its specific antigen is unknown. Base qualities were left out, and no much larger clone turns up one base away. Libraries were built with the immunoSEQ multiplex PCR assay. RNA was extracted from all samples and reverse transcribed into cDNA, which served as template for TCR sequencing. First-strand cDNA was synthesized with SuperScript III using a 2:1 mix of oligo-dT and random hexamers. A synthetic immune receptor repertoire was used to gauge amplification bias, and whatever bias remained was removed computationally. Under the source paper's analysis protocol: Raw reads were preprocessed to remove errors, and CDR3 was defined by IMGT conventions from the conserved cysteine to phenylalanine. To get clonality, Shannon entropy was normalized by log2 of the number of productive unique TCRs and the result was subtracted from 1. Whether each scalp clone was CD4 or CD8 was inferred by checking scalp TCRbeta sequences against the CD4 and CD8 repertoires from sorted blood. TCRdb obtained this table from immuneACCESS and retained in-frame rearrangements with V and J assigned. These tables miss some clones; where compared with another copy, unresolved V genes account for less than half of the shortfall, and the remainder is unexplained. From that table come the V and J calls and clone size; the DNA was used to work out D and trimming. The sample has about 98,000 clones on record, 35% to 50% of them singletons. The ten biggest clones cover 0.79% of the sample.

From alopecia areata patients, peripheral blood was collected along with lesional scalp punch biopsies. PBMCs were isolated by density centrifugation and stained for CD3, CD4 and CD8, and CD4+ and CD8+ T cells were sorted on a FACSAria. The source of the sample is a study of CD8+ T cells in alopecia areata (dated by TCRdb to the late 2010s). Describing the broader study: The treated patients took part in an open-label pilot trial in which moderate-to-severe alopecia areata was treated with oral tofacitinib at 5 to 10 mg twice daily. Tofacitinib was administered for 6 to 18 months, and 6 months of follow-up off drug were then conducted to assess delayed response and recurrence. TCRbeta CDR3 regions were amplified by immunoSEQ multiplex PCR with 35 Vbeta forward and 13 Jbeta reverse primers. Scalp clonality was compared among normal scalp (n=4), patchy alopecia areata scalp (n=8), and alopecia totalis/universalis scalp (n=8). Tofacitinib-treated patients had biopsies at baseline and at 4 and 24 weeks of treatment, with a later scalp biopsy in several patients. Scalp tissue and sorted CD4+ and CD8+ peripheral blood T cells from patchy and totalis/universalis alopecia areata patients and from healthy controls were covered by human TCRbeta sequencing. In both human patients and the C3H/HeJ mouse model, the study applied high-throughput TCRbeta sequencing to look at T cell clonal expansion in alopecia areata. RNA was extracted with the PAXgene miRNA kit for fixed scalp, the miRNeasy kit for PBMCs, and the RNeasy kit for mouse skin. General findings and caveats noted by the study authors: Compared with mice, TCR sequences shared between patients were less clear, possibly partly because of HLA diversity across the patient population. Compared with normal scalp, lesional scalp, particularly in alopecia totalis/universalis, had higher clonality and more expanded CD8+ clones, which suggests antigenic drive. Scalp TCR repertoire analysis is complicated because resident alphabeta T cells in normal human skin are also sequenced, whereas mouse skin is dominated by gammadelta T cells.

The sample taken for sequencing was CD4+ T cells sorted from blood. The sequence came from a human donor with alopecia areata.

The CDR3 region: CASSLSRAKRETQYF. The sequenced DNA: TGTGCCAGCAGCTTGAGCAGGGCGAAGAGGGAGACCCAGTACTTC. The chain is assembled from TRBV5-4 and TRBJ2-5, and the D gene may be TRBD1, 5 bases matching. The CDR3 has 15 amino acids, counting the end cysteine and phenylalanine. The DNA shown is the 45-base CDR3, in frame from base 1. V and J are truncated by 1 base and 5 bases respectively, leaving an intervening sequence of 15 bases. CDR1 and CDR2 are read off the germline V gene (reference sequence) as SGHNT and YYREEE.